The present T cell receptor beta chain was sequenced within a study of monozygotic twins with inflammatory bowel disease. There are 12 residues in the CDR3. Germline lookup yields CDR1 SGHRS and CDR2 YFSETQ. Points from the study as a whole: The sharing of clonotypes with others was lower in IBD patients than in healthy twins, especially with disease activity. No distinction between different T cell subtypes was possible.

Reanalyzing the 5' RACE reads, TCRdb keeps one entry per CDR3 protein, without DNA. The sample's table shows about 210,000 distinct CDR3 sequences. As regards this clonotype: Antigen unknown.

Sequencing used blood. The J gene is TRBJ1-2, the V gene TRBV5-1; there is no DNA to check the TCRdb D call of TRBD1. The TCR sequence derives from a human donor with ulcerative colitis or Crohn's disease, or a healthy co-twin of an affected twin (not recorded which). The CDR3 sequence: CASSELDRVRTF.